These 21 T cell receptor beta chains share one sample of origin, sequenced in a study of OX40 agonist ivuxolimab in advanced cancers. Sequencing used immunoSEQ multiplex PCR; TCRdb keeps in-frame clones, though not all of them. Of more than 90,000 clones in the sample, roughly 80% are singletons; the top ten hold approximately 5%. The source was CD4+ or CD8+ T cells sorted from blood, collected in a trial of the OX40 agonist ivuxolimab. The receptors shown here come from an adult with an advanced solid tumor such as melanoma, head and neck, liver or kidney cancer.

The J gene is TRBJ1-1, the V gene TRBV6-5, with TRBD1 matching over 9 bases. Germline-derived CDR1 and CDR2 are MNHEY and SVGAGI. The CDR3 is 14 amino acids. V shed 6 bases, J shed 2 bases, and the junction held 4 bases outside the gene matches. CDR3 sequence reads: CASRGGQGNTEAFF. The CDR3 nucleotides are TGTGCCAGCAGAGGGGGACAGGGTAACACTGAAGCTTTCTTT.

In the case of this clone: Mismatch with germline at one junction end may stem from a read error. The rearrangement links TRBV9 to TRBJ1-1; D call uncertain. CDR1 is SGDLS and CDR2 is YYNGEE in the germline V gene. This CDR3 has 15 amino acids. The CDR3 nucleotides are TGCGCCAGCAGCCAGTACGCCGCTACTTACACTGAAGCTTTCTTT. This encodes CASSQYAATYTEAFF.

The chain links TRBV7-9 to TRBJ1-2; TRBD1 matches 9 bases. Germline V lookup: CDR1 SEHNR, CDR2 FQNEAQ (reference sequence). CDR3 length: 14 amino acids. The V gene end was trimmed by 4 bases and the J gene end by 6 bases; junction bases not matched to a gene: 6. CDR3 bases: TGTGCCAGCAGCTCCCGGGACAGGGACGATGGCTACACCTTC. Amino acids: CASSSRDRDDGYTF.

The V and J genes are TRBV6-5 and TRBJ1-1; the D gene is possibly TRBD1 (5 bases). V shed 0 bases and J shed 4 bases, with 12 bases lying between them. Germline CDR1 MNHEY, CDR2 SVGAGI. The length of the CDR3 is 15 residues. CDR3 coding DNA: TGTGCCAGCAGTTACTCCGGTGAGGGGAGCACTGAAGCTTTCTTT. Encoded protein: CASSYSGEGSTEAFF.

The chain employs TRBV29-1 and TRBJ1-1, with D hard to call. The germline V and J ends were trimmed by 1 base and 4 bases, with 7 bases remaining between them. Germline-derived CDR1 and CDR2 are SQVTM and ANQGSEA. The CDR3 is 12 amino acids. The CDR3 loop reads CSVEGWGTEAFF. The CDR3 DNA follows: TGCAGCGTTGAAGGCTGGGGCACTGAAGCTTTCTTT.

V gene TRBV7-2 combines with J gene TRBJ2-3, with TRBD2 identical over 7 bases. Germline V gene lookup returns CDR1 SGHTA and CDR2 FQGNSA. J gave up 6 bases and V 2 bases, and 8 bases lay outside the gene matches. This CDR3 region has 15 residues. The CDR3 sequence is CASSLLSRGGDTQYF. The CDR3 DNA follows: TGTGCCAGCAGCTTACTGTCTCGGGGAGGGGATACGCAGTATTTT.

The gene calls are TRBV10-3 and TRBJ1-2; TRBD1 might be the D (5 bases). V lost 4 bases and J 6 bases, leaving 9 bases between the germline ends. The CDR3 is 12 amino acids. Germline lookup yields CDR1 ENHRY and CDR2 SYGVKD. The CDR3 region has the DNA TGTGCCATCAGTGGGGGGGAGGATGGCTACACCTTC. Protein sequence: CAISGGEDGYTF.

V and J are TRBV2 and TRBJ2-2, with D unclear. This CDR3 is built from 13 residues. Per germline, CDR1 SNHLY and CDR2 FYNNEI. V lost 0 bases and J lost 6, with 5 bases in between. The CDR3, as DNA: TGTGCCAGCAGTGAAGCGCAGGCCGGGGAGCTGTTTTTT. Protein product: CASSEAQAGELFF.

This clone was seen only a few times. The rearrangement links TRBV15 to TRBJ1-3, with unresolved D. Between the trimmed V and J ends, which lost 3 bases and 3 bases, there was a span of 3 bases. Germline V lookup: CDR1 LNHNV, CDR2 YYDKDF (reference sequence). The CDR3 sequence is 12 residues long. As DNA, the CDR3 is TGTGCCACCAGCAGTGGTGGAAACACCATATATTTT. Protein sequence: CATSSGGNTIYF. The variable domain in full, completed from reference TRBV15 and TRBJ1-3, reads DAMVIQNPRYQVTQFGKPVTLSCSQTLNHNVMYWYQQKSSQAPKLLFHYYDKDFNNEADTPDNFQSRRPNTSFCFLDIRSPGLGDTAMYLCATSSGGNTIYFGEGSWLTVV.

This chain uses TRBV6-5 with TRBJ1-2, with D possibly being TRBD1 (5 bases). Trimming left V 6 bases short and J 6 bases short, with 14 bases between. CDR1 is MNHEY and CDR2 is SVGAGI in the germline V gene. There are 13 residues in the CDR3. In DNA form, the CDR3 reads TGTGCCAGCAGCCTCCAGACGGGGCATGGCTACACCTTC. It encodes CASSLQTGHGYTF.

CDR3 amino acids: CAITDNRSGANVLTF. DNA of the CDR3: TGTGCCATCACTGACAACCGCTCTGGGGCCAACGTCCTGACTTTC. The rearrangement links TRBV10-3 to TRBJ2-6; D is unresolved. The V gene lost 7 bases and the J gene lost 0 bases, with 10 bases spanning the gap. The CDR3 has 15 amino acids. Germline V gene sequence: CDR1 ENHRY, CDR2 SYGVKD.

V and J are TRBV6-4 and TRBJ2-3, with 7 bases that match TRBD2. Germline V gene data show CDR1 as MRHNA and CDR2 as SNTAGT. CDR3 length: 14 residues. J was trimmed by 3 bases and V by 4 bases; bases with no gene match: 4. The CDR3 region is CASSGSGKTDTQYF. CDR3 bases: TGTGCCAGCAGTGGGAGCGGGAAGACAGATACGCAGTATTTT.

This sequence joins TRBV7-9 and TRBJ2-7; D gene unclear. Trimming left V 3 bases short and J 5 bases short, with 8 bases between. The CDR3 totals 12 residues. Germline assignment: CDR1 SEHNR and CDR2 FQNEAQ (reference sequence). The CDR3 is CASSFDNNEQYF. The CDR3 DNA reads TGTGCCAGCAGCTTTGACAACAACGAGCAGTACTTC.

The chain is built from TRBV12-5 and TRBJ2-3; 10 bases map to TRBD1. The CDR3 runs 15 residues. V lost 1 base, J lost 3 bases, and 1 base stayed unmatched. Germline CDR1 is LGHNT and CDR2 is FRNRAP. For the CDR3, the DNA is TGTGCTAGTGGTTTGGCGGGACAGGGGACAGATACGCAGTATTTT. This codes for CASGLAGQGTDTQYF.

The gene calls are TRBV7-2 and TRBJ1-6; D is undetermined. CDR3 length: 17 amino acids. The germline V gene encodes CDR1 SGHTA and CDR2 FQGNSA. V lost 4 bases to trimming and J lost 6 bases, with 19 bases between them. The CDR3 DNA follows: TGTGCCAGCAGCTACCCCTCCTTGGGCTCTACTAATTCACCCCTCCACTTT. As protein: CASSYPSLGSTNSPLHF.

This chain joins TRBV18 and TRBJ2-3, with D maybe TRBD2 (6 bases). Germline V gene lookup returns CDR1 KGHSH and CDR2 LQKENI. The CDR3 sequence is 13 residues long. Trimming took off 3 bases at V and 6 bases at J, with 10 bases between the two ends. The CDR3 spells CASSPLEGDTQYF. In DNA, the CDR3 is TGTGCCAGCTCACCTCTGGAGGGGGATACGCAGTATTTT.

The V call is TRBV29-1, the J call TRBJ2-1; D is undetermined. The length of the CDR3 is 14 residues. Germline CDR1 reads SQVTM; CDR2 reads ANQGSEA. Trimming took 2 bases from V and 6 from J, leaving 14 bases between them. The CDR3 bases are TGCAGCGTTGAATGGCATTACCGAGGCAATGAGCAGTTCTTC. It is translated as CSVEWHYRGNEQFF.

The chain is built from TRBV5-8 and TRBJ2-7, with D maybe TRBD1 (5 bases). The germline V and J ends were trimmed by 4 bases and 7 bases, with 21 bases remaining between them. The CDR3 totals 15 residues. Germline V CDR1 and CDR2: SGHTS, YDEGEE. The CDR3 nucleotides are TGTGCCAGCAGCCAAGATATACAGGACCTGGGGGAGCAGTACTTC. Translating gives CASSQDIQDLGEQYF.

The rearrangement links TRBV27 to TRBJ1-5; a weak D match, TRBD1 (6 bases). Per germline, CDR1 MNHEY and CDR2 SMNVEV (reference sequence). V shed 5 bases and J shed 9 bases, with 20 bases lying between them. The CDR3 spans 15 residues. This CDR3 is CASSSQQGLNPPQHF. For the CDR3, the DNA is TGTGCCAGCAGTAGTCAACAGGGATTGAACCCGCCCCAGCATTTT.

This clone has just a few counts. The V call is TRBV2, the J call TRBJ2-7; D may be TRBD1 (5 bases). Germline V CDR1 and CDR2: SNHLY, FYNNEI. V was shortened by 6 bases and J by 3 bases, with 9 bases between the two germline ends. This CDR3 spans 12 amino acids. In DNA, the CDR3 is TGTGCCAGCAGAGACGACAGCTACGAGCAGTACTTC. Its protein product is CASRDDSYEQYF.

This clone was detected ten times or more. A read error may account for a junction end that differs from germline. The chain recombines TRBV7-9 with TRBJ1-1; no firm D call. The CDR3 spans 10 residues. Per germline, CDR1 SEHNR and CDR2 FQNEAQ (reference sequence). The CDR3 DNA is TGTGCCAGCAGCTTAGACACGGCGCTCTTT. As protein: CASSLDTALF. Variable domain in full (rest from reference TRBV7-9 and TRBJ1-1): DTGVSQNPRHKITKRGQNVTFRCDPISEHNRLYWYRQTLGQGPEFLTYFQNEAQLEKSRLLSDRFSAERPKGSFSTLEIQRTEQGDSAMYLCASSLDTALFGQGTRLTVV.